The 10 T cell receptor beta chains presented below share a single source sample, sequenced in a study of blood T cell repertoires in COVID-19. Measured with immunoSEQ multiplex PCR; TCRdb has only the in-frame clones, and not every one. This sample carries some 220,000 clones, about 80% of them seen once, and the ten largest clones take around 2%. Sequenced input: peripheral blood. These receptors were obtained from a woman aged 55 to 70 with acute or convalescent COVID-19.

The CDR3, as DNA: TGTGCCAGCAGTCCGACCGGGTGGGGCGGTAGTGATCAGCCCCAGCATTTT. As protein: CASSPTGWGGSDQPQHF. The rearrangement joins TRBV27 to TRBJ1-5; D is perhaps TRBD1 (5 bases). Germline lookup yields CDR1 MNHEY and CDR2 SMNVEV (reference sequence). Trimming removed 5 bases at V and 5 bases at J, with 22 bases between. The CDR3 runs 17 residues.

The V call is TRBV28, the J call TRBJ1-1; tentative D call: TRBD1 (6 bases). The CDR3 extends over 14 amino acids. Germline V gene data show CDR1 as MDHEN and CDR2 as SYDVKM. V shed 6 bases and J shed 5 bases, with 16 bases lying between them. The CDR3 loop is CASRGTPAKTEAFF. CDR3 DNA sequence: TGTGCCAGCAGAGGGACACCGGCAAAGACTGAAGCTTTCTTT.

This clone was seen only a few times. J is TRBJ1-4 and V is TRBV30, with TRBD1 identical over 9 bases. Unmatched junction bases numbered 3, after V lost 3 bases and J lost 4 bases. The CDR3 contains 14 residues. Germline values: CDR1 GTSNPN, CDR2 SVGIG (reference sequence). CDR3 protein: CAWSRDRDNEKLFF. The DNA for the CDR3 is TGTGCCTGGAGCCGGGACAGGGATAATGAAAAACTGTTTTTT.

The chain has TRBV6-6 and TRBJ1-1; 10 nucleotides match TRBD1. This CDR3 is 16 amino acids long. Unmatched junction bases numbered 7, after V lost 5 bases and J lost 1 base. The germline CDR1 and CDR2 sequences are MNHNY and SVGAGI (reference sequence). CDR3 bases: TGTGCCAGCAGTCACCCCAGGACAGGGGGGAACACTGAAGCTTTCTTT. Translated, it gives CASSHPRTGGNTEAFF.

The chain combines TRBV7-2 with TRBJ2-3; tentatively, D is TRBD2 (5 bases). Germline CDR1 reads SGHTA; CDR2 reads FQGNSA. The CDR3 is made up of 15 amino acids. The germline V and J ends were trimmed by 5 bases and 4 bases, with 16 bases remaining between them. The CDR3 coding sequence is TGTGCCAGCAGCCCCCAAGCGGTCCCGCCAGATACGCAGTATTTT. This encodes CASSPQAVPPDTQYF. Full variable domain (missing parts from reference TRBV7-2 and TRBJ2-3): GAGVSQSPSNKVTEKGKDVELRCDPISGHTALYWYRQSLGQGLEFLIYFQGNSAPDKSGLPSDRFSAERTGGSVSTLTIQRTQQEDSAVYLCASSPQAVPPDTQYFGPGTRLTVL.

The chain uses TRBV14 and TRBJ1-2; 8 nucleotides match TRBD1. This CDR3 contains 17 residues. CDR1 and CDR2 (germline): SGHDN, FVKESK. J was trimmed by 6 bases and V by 0 bases; bases with no gene match: 12. CDR3 DNA: TGTGCCAGCAGCCAAGAATACAGGGGGTCACCTCGAGATGGCTACACCTTC. It is translated as CASSQEYRGSPRDGYTF.

This clone was counted between two and nine times. V is TRBV10-3 and J is TRBJ1-5, with a possible D match to TRBD1 (5 bases). This CDR3 has 14 amino acids. Germline lookup yields CDR1 ENHRY and CDR2 SYGVKD. V was clipped by 10 bases and J by 0 bases, with 13 bases between them. CDR3 in amino acids: CATSTVNSNQPQHF. CDR3 DNA: TGTGCCACCTCGACAGTTAATAGCAATCAGCCCCAGCATTTT.

V is TRBV5-6 and J is TRBJ2-7; D is possibly TRBD1 (6 bases). Looked up from germline, CDR1 is SGHDT and CDR2 is YYEEEE. V lost 6 bases, J lost 3 bases, and 10 bases lay in between. The CDR3 extends over 12 amino acids. The CDR3 loop reads CASTGTHYEQYF. CDR3 bases: TGTGCCAGCACCGGGACACACTACGAGCAGTACTTC.

The chain employs TRBV12-5 and TRBJ2-3; TRBD1 aligns across 8 bases. V lost 3 bases to trimming and J lost 1 base; unmatched junction nucleotides: 21. The germline V gene has CDR1 LGHNT and CDR2 FRNRAP. This CDR3 comprises 21 residues. CDR3 loop: CASGFNARGQEHPGGTDTQYF. CDR3 bases: TGTGCTAGTGGTTTTAATGCTCGGGGACAGGAACACCCCGGGGGCACAGATACGCAGTATTTT.

The rearrangement links TRBV7-2 to TRBJ2-5; the match to TRBD1 covers 8 bases. Germline trimming cut 5 bases from V and 5 bases from J; bases unmatched to any gene: 4. Germline V gives CDR1 SGHTA, CDR2 FQGNSA. The CDR3 is 13 amino acids. CDR3 in amino acids: CASSPDRVETQYF. Written as DNA, the CDR3 is TGTGCCAGCAGCCCGGACAGGGTTGAGACCCAGTACTTC. The variable domain in full, completed from reference TRBV7-2 and TRBJ2-5, reads GAGVSQSPSNKVTEKGKDVELRCDPISGHTALYWYRQSLGQGLEFLIYFQGNSAPDKSGLPSDRFSAERTGGSVSTLTIQRTQQEDSAVYLCASSPDRVETQYFGPGTRLLVL.